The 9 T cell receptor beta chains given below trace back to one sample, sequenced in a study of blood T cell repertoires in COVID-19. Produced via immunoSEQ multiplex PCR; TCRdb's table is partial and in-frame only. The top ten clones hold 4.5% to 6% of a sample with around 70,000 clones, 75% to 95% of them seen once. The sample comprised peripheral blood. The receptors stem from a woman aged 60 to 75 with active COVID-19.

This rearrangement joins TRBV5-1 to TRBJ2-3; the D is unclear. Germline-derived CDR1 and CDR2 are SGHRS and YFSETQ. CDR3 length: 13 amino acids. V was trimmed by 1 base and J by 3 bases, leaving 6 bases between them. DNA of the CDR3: TGCGCCAGCAGCTTGTTCGTTACAGATACGCAGTATTTT. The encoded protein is CASSLFVTDTQYF. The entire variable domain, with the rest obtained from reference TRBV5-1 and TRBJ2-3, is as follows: KAGVTQTPRYLIKTRGQQVTLSCSPISGHRSVSWYQQTPGQGLQFLFEYFSETQRNKGNFPGRFSGRQFSNSRSEMNVSTLELGDSALYLCASSLFVTDTQYFGPGTRLTVL.

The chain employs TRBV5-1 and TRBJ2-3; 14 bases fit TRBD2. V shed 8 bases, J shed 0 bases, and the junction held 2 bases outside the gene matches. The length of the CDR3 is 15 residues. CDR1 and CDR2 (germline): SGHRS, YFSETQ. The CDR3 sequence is CASGTSGSSTDTQYF. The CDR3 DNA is TGCGCCAGTGGGACTAGCGGGAGTAGCACAGATACGCAGTATTTT.

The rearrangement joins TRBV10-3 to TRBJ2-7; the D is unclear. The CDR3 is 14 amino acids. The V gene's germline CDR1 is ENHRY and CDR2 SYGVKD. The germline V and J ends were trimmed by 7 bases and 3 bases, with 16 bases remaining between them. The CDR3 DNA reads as TGTGCCATCAAGGCGGAACCGGAATTCTACGAGCAGTACTTC. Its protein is CAIKAEPEFYEQYF.

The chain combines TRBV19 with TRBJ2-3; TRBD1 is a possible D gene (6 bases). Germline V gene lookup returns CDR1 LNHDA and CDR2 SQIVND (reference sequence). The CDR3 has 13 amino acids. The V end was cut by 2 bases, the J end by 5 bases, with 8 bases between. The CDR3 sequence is CASSITRGDTQYF. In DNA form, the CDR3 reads TGTGCCAGTAGTATAACCAGGGGAGATACGCAGTATTTT.

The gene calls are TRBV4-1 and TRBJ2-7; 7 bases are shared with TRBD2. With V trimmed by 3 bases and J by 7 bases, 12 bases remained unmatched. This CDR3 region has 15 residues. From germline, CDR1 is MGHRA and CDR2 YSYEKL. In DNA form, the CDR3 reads TGCGCCAGCAGCCAGCTGACCCATGGGGGAGGGGAGCAGTACTTC. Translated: CASSQLTHGGGEQYF.

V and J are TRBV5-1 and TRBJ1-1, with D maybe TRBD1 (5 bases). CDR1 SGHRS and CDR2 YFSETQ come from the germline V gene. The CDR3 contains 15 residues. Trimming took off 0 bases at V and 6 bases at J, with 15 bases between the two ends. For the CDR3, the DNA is TGCGCCAGCAGCTTGGATTCATCCCTAGGGGCTGAAGCTTTCTTT. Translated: CASSLDSSLGAEAFF.

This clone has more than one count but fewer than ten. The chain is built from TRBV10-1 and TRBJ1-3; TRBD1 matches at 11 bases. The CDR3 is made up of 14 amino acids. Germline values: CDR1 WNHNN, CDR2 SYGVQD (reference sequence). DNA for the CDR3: TGCGACCCCGGGACAGGGGGTTCTGGAAACACCATATATTTT. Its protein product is CDPGTGGSGNTIYF.

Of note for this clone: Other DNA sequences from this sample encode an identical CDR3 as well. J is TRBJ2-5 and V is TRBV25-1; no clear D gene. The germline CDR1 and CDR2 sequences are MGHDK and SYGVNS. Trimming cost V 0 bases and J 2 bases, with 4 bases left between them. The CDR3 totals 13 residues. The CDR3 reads CASSEYSQETQYF. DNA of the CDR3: TGTGCCAGCAGTGAATATTCGCAAGAGACCCAGTACTTC. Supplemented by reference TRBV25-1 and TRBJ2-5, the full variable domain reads EADIYQTPRYLVIGTGKKITLECSQTMGHDKMYWYQQDPGMELHLIHYSYGVNSTEKGDLSSESTVSRIRTEHFPLTLESARPSHTSQYLCASSEYSQETQYFGPGTRLLVL.

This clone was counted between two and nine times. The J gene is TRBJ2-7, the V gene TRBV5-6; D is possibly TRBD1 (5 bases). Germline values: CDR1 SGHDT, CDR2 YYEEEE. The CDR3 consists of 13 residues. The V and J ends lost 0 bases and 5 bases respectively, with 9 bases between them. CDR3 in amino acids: CASSLEGSHEQYF. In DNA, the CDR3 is TGTGCCAGCAGCTTGGAGGGGTCCCACGAGCAGTACTTC.